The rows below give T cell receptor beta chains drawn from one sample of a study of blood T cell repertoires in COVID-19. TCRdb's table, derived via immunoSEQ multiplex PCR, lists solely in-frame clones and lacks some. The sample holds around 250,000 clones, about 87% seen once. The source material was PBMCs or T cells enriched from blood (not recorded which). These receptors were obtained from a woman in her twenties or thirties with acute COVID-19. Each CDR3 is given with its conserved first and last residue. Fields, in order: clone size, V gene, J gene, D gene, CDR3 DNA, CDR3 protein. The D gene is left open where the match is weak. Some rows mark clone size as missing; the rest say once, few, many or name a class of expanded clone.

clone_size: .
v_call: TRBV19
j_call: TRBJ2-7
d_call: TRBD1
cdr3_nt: TGTGCCAGTAGTTCGGTGACAGGGGGCGCGAAGTACTTC
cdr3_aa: CASSSVTGGAKYF

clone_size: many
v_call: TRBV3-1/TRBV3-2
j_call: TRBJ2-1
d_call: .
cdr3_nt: TGTGCCAGCAGCCAAGATACGGTCTCCTACAATGAGCAGTTCTTC
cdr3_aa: CASSQDTVSYNEQFF

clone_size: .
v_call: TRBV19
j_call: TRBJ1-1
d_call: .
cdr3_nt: TGTGCCAGTAGTTCTCAAACGGGGGGGAAGACTGAAGCTTTCTTT
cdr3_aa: CASSSQTGGKTEAFF

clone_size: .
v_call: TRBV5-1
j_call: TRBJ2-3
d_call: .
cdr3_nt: TGCGCCAGCAGCACCGAGGGGGTCGAAACCACAGATACGCAGTATTTT
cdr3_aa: CASSTEGVETTDTQYF

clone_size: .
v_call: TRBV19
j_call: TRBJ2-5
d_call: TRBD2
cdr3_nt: TGTGCCAGTAGTACTACGGGACTAGCGGGAAAGAGCGGGGCCCAGTACTTC
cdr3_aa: CASSTTGLAGKSGAQYF

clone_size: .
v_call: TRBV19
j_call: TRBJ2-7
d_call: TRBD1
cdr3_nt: TGTGCCAGTAGCCCCCCGCGAGGGGGCTCGTCCGAGCAGTACTTC
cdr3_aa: CASSPPRGGSSEQYF

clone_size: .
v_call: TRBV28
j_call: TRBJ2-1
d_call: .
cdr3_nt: TGTGCCAGCAGCCCCCTAAGTTTCGTTAATGAGCAGTTCTTC
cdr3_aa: CASSPLSFVNEQFF

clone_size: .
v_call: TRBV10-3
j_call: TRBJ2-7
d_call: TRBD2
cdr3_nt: TGTGCCATCAGTGAGTCGACTAGCGGCTACGAGCAGTACTTC
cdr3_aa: CAISESTSGYEQYF

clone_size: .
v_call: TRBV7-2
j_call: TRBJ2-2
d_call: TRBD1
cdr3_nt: TGTGCCAGCAGCTTAGATCCGGGGGGGACAGGGGTCACCGGGGAGCTGTTTTTT
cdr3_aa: CASSLDPGGTGVTGELFF

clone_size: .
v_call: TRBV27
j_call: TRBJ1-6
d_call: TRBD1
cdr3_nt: TGTGCCAGCGCCGCACAGGGGTTTTCCTATAATTCACCCCTCCACTTT
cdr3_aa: CASAAQGFSYNSPLHF

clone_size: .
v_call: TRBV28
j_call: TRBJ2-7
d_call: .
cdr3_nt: TGTGCCAGCAGTTTAGCGCAAACCTACGAGCAGTACTTC
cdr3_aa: CASSLAQTYEQYF

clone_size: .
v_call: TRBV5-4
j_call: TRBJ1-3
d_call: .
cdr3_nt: TGTGCCAGCAGCAAAGCCGGGACACTAGGAAACACCATATATTTT
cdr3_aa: CASSKAGTLGNTIYF

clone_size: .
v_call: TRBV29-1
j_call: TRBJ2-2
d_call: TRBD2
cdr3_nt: TGCAGCGTTGAAGATGTCTTTGGGCGGGAGGGGGGCACCGGGGAGCTGTTTTTT
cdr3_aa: CSVEDVFGREGGTGELFF

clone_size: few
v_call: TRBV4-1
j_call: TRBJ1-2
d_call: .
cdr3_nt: TGCGCCAGCAGCCAACTCGGCGGCTATGGCTACACCTTC
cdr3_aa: CASSQLGGYGYTF

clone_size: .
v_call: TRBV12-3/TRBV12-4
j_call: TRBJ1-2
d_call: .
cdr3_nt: TGTGCCAGCAGTCCGACAGTTTCCTATGGCTACACCTTC
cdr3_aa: CASSPTVSYGYTF

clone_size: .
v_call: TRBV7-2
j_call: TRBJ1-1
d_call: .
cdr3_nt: TGTGCCAGCAGCTTAGTTGCCGGGGTTCGCATGAACACTGAAGCTTTCTTT
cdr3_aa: CASSLVAGVRMNTEAFF

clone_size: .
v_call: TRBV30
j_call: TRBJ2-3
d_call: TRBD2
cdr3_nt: TGTGCCTTGACTAGCGGGGCGAGCACAGATACGCAGTATTTT
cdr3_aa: CALTSGASTDTQYF

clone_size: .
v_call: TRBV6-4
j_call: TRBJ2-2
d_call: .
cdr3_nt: TGTGCCAGCAGTGACTCCCGGGACACCGGGGAGCTGTTTTTT
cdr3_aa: CASSDSRDTGELFF

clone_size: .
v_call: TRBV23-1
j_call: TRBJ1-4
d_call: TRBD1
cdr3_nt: TGCGCCAGCAGTCAACGGGACAGGGGGGTTGAAAAACTGTTTTTT
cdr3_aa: CASSQRDRGVEKLFF

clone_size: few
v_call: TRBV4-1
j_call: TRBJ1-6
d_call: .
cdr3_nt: TGCGCCAGCAGCCAAGATTCTCCAGGTTCCTATAATTCACCCCTCCACTTT
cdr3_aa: CASSQDSPGSYNSPLHF

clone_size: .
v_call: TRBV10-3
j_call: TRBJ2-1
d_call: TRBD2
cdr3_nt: TGTGCCATCAGTGGGTATTTGACTAGCGGGAGCTCCTACAATGAGCAGTTCTTC
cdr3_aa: CAISGYLTSGSSYNEQFF

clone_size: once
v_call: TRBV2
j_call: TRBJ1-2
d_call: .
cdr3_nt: TGTGCCAGCAGTGAATTAAGGAGTCGTAACTATGGCTACACCTTC
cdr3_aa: CASSELRSRNYGYTF

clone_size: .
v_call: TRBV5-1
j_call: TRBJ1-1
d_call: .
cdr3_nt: TGCGCCAGCAGCTTGATACAAAACACTGAAGCTTTCTTT
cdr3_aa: CASSLIQNTEAFF

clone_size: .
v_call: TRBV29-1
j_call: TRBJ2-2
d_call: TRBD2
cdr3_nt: TGCAGCGTTGTGGTCAGCCTAGCGGGGACCGGGGAGCTGTTTTTT
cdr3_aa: CSVVVSLAGTGELFF

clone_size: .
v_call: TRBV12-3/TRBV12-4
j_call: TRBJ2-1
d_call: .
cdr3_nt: TGTGCCAGCAGTTTAAGGACTTACAATGAGCAGTTCTTC
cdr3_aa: CASSLRTYNEQFF

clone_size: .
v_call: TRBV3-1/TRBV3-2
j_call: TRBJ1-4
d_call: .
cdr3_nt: TGTGCCAGCAGCCAAGGGGGGCAGCCTAATGAAAAACTGTTTTTT
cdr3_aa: CASSQGGQPNEKLFF

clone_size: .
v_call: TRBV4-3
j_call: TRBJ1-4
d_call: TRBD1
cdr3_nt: TGCGCCAGCAGCCACGGACAGGGTAATGAAAAACTGTTTTTT
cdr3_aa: CASSHGQGNEKLFF

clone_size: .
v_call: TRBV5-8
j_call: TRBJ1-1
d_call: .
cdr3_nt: TGTGCCAGCAGCCACTTCGGACTAATGAACACTGAAGCTTTCTTT
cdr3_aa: CASSHFGLMNTEAFF

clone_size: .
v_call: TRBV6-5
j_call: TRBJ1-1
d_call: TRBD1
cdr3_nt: TGTGCCAGCAGGCAGGGGGCTACTGAAGCTTTCTTT
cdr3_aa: CASRQGATEAFF

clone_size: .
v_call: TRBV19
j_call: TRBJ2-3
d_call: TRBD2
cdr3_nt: TGTGCCAGTAGTATCTTAGGACTAGCGGGGACGATCGCAGATACGCAGTATTTT
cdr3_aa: CASSILGLAGTIADTQYF

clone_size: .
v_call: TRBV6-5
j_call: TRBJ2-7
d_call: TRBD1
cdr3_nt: TGTGCCAGCAGATCCGGGACAGGGTCCACCTACGAGCAGTACTTC
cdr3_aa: CASRSGTGSTYEQYF

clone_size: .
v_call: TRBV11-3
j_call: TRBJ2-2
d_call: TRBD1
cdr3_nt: TGTGCCAGCAGCCCGGGACAGTTTACCACCGGGGAGCTGTTTTTT
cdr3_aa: CASSPGQFTTGELFF

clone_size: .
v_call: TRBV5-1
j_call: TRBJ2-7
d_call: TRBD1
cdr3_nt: TGCGCCAGCAGCCCAGAGACAGGGGGCTGGAACGAGCAGTACTTC
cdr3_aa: CASSPETGGWNEQYF

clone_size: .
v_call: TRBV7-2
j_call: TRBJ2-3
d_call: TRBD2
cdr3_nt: TGTGCCAGCAGCTGGGGACTAAGCACAGATACGCAGTATTTT
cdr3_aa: CASSWGLSTDTQYF

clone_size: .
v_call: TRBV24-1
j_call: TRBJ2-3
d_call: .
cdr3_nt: TGTGCCACCAGTCCTAGCACAGATACGCAGTATTTT
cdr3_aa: CATSPSTDTQYF

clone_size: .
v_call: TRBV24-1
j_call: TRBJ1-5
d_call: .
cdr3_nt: TGTGCCACCAGTGATTCCCCAGGGGCGGGCGGCAATCAGCCCCAGCATTTT
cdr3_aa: CATSDSPGAGGNQPQHF

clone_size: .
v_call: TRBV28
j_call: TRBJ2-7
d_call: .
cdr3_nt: TGTGCCAGCAGTTTAGGTTTCGGGGTCTACGAGCAGTACTTC
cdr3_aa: CASSLGFGVYEQYF

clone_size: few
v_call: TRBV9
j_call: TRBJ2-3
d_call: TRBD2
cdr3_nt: TGTGCCAGCAGCATCTCACTTCCCGGGACTAGCGGGACAGGTACGAGCACAGATACGCAGTATTTT
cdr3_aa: CASSISLPGTSGTGTSTDTQYF

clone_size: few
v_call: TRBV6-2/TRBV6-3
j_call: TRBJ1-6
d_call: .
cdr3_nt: TGTGCCAGCAGCGACGAAGGGAGGAGATCACCCCTCCACTTT
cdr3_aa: CASSDEGRRSPLHF

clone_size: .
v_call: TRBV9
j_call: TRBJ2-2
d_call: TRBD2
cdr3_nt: TGTGCCAGCAGCGTAGAAGCTCTAGCGGGAGGGTCGGGGACCGGGGAGCTGTTTTTT
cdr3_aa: CASSVEALAGGSGTGELFF

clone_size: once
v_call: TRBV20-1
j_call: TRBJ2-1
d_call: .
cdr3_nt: TGCAGTGCTAGTGAAACAGGGAGCTCCTACAATGAGCAGTTCTTC
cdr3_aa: CSASETGSSYNEQFF